A selection of T cell receptor beta chains follows, all from one sample in a study of blood T cell repertoires in COVID-19. The assay was immunoSEQ multiplex PCR, and TCRdb's table has in-frame clones only and misses some. The table records 150,000 to 200,000 clones, more than 90% of them present only once. Sequenced sample: peripheral blood. The receptor source for this set is a man in his fifties or sixties with active or convalescent COVID-19. CDR3s include the opening cysteine and the closing phenylalanine or tryptophan.

j_call | v_call | cdr3_aa
TRBJ2-7 | TRBV19 | CASSIQTGPYEQYF
TRBJ1-6 | TRBV7-9 | CASSLEGSSYNSPLHF
TRBJ2-3 | TRBV9 | CASTLIAGGPTDTQYF
TRBJ1-1 | TRBV29-1 | CSVIRTDEAFF
TRBJ2-3 | TRBV7-2 | CASSLAGGLDTQYF
TRBJ1-4 | TRBV6-1 | CASSEARGTNEKLFF
TRBJ2-5 | TRBV20-1 | CSASKQPSGQYF
TRBJ1-5 | TRBV6-4 | CASSDIIRGQSNQPQHF
TRBJ1-1 | TRBV11-3 | CASSFFRDTEAFF
TRBJ2-7 | TRBV27 | CASSAAAGVAYEQYF
TRBJ1-1 | TRBV18 | CASSPNRGPASTEAFF
TRBJ1-1 | TRBV25-1 | CASSGPRGFGTEAFF
TRBJ1-1 | TRBV30 | CAADRTSNTEAFF
TRBJ2-7 | TRBV27 | CASSWTGEVYEQYF
TRBJ2-3 | TRBV23-1 | CASPRTRGADTQYF
TRBJ1-1 | TRBV5-4 | CASSFTETNTEAFF
TRBJ1-3 | TRBV12-3/TRBV12-4 | CASTLPGNTIYF
TRBJ1-1 | TRBV2 | CASSLQGNTEAFF
TRBJ1-3 | TRBV5-6 | CASRKYSSGNTIYF
TRBJ1-3 | TRBV19 | CASIRGGTGNTIYF
TRBJ2-7 | TRBV6-5 | CASSYDGTDYEQYF
TRBJ2-3 | TRBV11-2 | CASSLPASADTQYF
TRBJ1-2 | TRBV19 | CASSITGTGSGYTF
TRBJ1-1 | TRBV5-1 | CASSLDSMNTEAFF
TRBJ2-2 | TRBV4-1 | CASSQSGGLAGVTGELFF
TRBJ2-1 | TRBV6-1 | CASSEAGHVGNEQFF
TRBJ1-2 | TRBV5-1 | CASSPWGPAGNDYGYTF
TRBJ1-3 | TRBV24-1 | CATRDLVDTIYF
TRBJ2-2 | TRBV19 | CASSREENTGELFF
TRBJ1-2 | TRBV28 | CASSAGGSVVYGYTF
TRBJ2-7 | TRBV27 | CASSLAKGWGQTYEQYF
TRBJ2-3 | TRBV5-1 | CASGTGSTDTQYF
TRBJ2-7 | TRBV2 | CASSEAGLLSYEQYF
TRBJ2-1 | TRBV18 | CASSGRDNNEQFF
TRBJ1-1 | TRBV19 | CASSIPGQGASAAFF